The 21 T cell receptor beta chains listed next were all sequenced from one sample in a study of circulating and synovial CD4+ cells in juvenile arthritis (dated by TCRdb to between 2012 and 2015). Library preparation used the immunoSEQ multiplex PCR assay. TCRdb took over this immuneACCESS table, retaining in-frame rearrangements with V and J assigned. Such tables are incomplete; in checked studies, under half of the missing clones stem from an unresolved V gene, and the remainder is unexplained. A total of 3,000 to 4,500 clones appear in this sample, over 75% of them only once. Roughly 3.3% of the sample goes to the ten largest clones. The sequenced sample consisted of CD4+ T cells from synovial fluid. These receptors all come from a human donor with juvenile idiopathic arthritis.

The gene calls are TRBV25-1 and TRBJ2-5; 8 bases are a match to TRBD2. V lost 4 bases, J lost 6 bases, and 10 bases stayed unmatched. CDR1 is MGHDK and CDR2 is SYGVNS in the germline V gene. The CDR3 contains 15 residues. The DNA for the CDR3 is TGTGCCAGCAGTGGGCCCGGGACTAGTATAAAGACCCAGTACTTC. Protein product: CASSGPGTSIKTQYF. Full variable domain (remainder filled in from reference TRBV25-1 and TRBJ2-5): EADIYQTPRYLVIGTGKKITLECSQTMGHDKMYWYQQDPGMELHLIHYSYGVNSTEKGDLSSESTVSRIRTEHFPLTLESARPSHTSQYLCASSGPGTSIKTQYFGPGTRLLVL.

CDR3 DNA: TGTGCCAGCAGCCCAGGGGGTGAGCAGTACTTC. It codes for CASSPGGEQYF. The chain combines TRBV7-9 with TRBJ2-7, with 7 bases lining up with TRBD1. The CDR3 runs to 11 residues. Germline V gives CDR1 SEHNR, CDR2 FQNEAQ (reference sequence). Losses at the gene ends were 5 bases for V and 7 bases for J; bases not matched to a gene: 2.

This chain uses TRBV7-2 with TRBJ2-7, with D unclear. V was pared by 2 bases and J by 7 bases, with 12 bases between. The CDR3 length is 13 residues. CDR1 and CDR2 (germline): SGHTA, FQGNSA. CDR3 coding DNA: TGTGCCAGCAGCTTATCGGGTGTGATAGAGCAGTACTTC. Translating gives CASSLSGVIEQYF.

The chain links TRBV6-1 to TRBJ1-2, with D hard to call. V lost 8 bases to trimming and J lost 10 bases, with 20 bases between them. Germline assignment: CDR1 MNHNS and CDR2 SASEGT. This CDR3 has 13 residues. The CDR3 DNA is TGTGCCAGCTCCTTCGGGATCCCGTCAGACTACACCTTC. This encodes CASSFGIPSDYTF.

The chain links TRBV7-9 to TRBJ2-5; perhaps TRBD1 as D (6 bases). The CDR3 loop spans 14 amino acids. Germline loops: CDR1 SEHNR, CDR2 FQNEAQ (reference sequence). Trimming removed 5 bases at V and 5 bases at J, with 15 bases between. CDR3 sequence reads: CASSLSSRGETQYF. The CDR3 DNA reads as TGTGCCAGCAGCCTCTCCTCTAGGGGGGAGACCCAGTACTTC. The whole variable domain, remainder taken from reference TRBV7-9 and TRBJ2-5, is DTGVSQNPRHKITKRGQNVTFRCDPISEHNRLYWYRQTLGQGPEFLTYFQNEAQLEKSRLLSDRFSAERPKGSFSTLEIQRTEQGDSAMYLCASSLSSRGETQYFGPGTRLLVL.

The CDR3 sequence is CASSLGLAGRYNEQFF. DNA of the CDR3: TGTGCCAGCAGCTTAGGCCTAGCGGGGAGATACAATGAGCAGTTCTTC. The V and J genes are TRBV11-3 and TRBJ2-1, with TRBD2 matching 9 bases. Per germline, CDR1 SGHNT and CDR2 YENEEA. Unmatched junction bases numbered 5, after V lost 1 base and J lost 4 bases. The CDR3 runs to 16 residues.

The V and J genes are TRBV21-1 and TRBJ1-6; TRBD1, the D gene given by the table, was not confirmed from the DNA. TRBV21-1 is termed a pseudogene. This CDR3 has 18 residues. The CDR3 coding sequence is TGTGCCAGCAGCAAAGAAGCCAGGGCGAGCCCCTATAATTCACCCCTCCACTTT. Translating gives CASSKEARASPYNSPLHF.

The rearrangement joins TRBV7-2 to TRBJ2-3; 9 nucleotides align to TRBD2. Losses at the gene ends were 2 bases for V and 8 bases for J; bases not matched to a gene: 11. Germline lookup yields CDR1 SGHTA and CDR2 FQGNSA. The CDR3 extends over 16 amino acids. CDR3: CASSLILSGSGGTQYF. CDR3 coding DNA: TGTGCCAGCAGCTTAATCCTTAGCGGGAGCGGCGGTACGCAGTATTTT.

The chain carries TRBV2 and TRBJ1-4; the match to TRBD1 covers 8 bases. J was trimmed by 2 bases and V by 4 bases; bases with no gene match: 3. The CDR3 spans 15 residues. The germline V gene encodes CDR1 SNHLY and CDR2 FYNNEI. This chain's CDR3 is CASSGSGGTNEKLFF. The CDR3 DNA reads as TGTGCCAGCAGTGGGTCAGGGGGCACTAATGAAAAACTGTTTTTT.

In nucleotides, the CDR3 is TGTGCCAGCAGCCTGCACGGGACTGGGAGCTCCTACAATGAGCAGTTCTTC. Its translation: CASSLHGTGSSYNEQFF. The V and J genes are TRBV4-2 and TRBJ2-1, with a possible D match to TRBD2 (6 bases). V lost 4 bases to trimming and J lost 0 bases, with 16 bases between them. The CDR3 sequence is 17 residues long. Germline CDR1 and CDR2: LGHNA and YNFKEQ.

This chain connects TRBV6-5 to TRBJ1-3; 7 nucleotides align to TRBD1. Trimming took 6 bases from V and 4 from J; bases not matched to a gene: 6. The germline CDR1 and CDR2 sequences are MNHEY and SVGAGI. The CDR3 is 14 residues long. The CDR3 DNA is TGTGCCAGCAGAGCCGGGACAGTAGGAAACACCATATATTTT. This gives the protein CASRAGTVGNTIYF.

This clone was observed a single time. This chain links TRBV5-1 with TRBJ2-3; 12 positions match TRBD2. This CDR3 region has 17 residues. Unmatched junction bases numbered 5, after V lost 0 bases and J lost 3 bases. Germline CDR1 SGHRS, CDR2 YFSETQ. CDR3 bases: TGCGCCAGCAGCTTGGCCGCGGGGACTAGCGGGACAGATACGCAGTATTTT. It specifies CASSLAAGTSGTDTQYF.

The CDR3 here is CASKTGGITEAFF. The CDR3 coding sequence is TGTGCCAGCAAAACAGGGGGCATCACTGAAGCTTTCTTT. J is TRBJ1-1 and V is TRBV19; 9 positions agree with TRBD1. CDR3 length equals 13 residues. Germline lookup yields CDR1 LNHDA and CDR2 SQIVND (reference sequence). V dropped 9 bases and J dropped 4; count of bases not matched to a gene: 6.

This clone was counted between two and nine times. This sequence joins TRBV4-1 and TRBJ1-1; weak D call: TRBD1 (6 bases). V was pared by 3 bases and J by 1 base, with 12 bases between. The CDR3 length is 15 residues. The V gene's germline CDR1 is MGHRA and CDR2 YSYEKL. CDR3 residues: CASSHPGHPNTEAFF. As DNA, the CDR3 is TGCGCCAGCAGCCACCCGGGACATCCGAACACTGAAGCTTTCTTT.

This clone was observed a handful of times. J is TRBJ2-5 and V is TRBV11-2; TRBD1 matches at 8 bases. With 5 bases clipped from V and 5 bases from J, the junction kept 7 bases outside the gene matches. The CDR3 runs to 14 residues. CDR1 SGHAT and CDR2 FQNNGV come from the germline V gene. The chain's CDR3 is CASSPEDRVETQYF. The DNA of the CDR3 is TGTGCCAGCAGCCCCGAGGACAGGGTCGAGACCCAGTACTTC.

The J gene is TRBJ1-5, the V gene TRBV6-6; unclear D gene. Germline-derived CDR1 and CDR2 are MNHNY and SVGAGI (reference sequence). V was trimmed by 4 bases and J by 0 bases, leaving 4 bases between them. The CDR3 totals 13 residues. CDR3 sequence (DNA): TGTGCCAGCAGTTCCCTTAGCAATCAGCCCCAGCATTTT. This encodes CASSSLSNQPQHF.

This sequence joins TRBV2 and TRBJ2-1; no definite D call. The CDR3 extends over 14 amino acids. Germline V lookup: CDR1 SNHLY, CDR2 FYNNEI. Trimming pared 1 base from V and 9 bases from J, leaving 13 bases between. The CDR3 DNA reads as TGTGCCAGCAGTGAAGATCTAGGATCGGGTGAGCAGTTCTTC. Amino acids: CASSEDLGSGEQFF.

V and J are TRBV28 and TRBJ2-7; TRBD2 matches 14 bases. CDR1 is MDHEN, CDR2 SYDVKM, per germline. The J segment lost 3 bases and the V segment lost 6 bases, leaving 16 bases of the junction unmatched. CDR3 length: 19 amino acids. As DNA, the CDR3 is TGTGCCAGCAGGGGACTGACTAGCGGGAGGGCCGGGTTGTTCTACGAGCAGTACTTC. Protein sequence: CASRGLTSGRAGLFYEQYF.

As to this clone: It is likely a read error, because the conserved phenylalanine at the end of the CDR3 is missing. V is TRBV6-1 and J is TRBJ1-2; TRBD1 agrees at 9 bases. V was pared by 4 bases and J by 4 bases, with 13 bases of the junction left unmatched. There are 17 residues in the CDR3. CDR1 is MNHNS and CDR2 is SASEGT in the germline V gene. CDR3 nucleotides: TGTGCCAGCAGTGTAAGGCCGGGACAGGGATTCGTCTATGGCTACACCCTC. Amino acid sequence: CASSVRPGQGFVYGYTL.

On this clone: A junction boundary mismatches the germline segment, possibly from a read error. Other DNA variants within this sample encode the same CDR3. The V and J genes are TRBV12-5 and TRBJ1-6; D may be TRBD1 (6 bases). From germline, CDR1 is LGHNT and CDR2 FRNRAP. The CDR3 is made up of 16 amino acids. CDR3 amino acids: CASGSTGSSYNSPLHF. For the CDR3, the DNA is TGTGCTAGTGGTTCAACAGGGAGCTCCTATAATTCCCCCCTCCACTTT. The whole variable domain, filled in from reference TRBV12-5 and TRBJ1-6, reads DARVTQTPRHKVTEMGQEVTMRCQPILGHNTVFWYRQTMMQGLELLAYFRNRAPLDDSGMPKDRFSAEMPDATLATLKIQPSEPRDSAVYFCASGSTGSSYNSPLHFGNGTRLTVT.

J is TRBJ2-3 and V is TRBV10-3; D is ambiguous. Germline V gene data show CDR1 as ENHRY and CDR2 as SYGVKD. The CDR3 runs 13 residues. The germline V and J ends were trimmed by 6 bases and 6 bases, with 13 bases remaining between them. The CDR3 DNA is TGTGCCATCAGGGAAAGTTTGGGCGATACGCAGTATTTT. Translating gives CAIRESLGDTQYF.